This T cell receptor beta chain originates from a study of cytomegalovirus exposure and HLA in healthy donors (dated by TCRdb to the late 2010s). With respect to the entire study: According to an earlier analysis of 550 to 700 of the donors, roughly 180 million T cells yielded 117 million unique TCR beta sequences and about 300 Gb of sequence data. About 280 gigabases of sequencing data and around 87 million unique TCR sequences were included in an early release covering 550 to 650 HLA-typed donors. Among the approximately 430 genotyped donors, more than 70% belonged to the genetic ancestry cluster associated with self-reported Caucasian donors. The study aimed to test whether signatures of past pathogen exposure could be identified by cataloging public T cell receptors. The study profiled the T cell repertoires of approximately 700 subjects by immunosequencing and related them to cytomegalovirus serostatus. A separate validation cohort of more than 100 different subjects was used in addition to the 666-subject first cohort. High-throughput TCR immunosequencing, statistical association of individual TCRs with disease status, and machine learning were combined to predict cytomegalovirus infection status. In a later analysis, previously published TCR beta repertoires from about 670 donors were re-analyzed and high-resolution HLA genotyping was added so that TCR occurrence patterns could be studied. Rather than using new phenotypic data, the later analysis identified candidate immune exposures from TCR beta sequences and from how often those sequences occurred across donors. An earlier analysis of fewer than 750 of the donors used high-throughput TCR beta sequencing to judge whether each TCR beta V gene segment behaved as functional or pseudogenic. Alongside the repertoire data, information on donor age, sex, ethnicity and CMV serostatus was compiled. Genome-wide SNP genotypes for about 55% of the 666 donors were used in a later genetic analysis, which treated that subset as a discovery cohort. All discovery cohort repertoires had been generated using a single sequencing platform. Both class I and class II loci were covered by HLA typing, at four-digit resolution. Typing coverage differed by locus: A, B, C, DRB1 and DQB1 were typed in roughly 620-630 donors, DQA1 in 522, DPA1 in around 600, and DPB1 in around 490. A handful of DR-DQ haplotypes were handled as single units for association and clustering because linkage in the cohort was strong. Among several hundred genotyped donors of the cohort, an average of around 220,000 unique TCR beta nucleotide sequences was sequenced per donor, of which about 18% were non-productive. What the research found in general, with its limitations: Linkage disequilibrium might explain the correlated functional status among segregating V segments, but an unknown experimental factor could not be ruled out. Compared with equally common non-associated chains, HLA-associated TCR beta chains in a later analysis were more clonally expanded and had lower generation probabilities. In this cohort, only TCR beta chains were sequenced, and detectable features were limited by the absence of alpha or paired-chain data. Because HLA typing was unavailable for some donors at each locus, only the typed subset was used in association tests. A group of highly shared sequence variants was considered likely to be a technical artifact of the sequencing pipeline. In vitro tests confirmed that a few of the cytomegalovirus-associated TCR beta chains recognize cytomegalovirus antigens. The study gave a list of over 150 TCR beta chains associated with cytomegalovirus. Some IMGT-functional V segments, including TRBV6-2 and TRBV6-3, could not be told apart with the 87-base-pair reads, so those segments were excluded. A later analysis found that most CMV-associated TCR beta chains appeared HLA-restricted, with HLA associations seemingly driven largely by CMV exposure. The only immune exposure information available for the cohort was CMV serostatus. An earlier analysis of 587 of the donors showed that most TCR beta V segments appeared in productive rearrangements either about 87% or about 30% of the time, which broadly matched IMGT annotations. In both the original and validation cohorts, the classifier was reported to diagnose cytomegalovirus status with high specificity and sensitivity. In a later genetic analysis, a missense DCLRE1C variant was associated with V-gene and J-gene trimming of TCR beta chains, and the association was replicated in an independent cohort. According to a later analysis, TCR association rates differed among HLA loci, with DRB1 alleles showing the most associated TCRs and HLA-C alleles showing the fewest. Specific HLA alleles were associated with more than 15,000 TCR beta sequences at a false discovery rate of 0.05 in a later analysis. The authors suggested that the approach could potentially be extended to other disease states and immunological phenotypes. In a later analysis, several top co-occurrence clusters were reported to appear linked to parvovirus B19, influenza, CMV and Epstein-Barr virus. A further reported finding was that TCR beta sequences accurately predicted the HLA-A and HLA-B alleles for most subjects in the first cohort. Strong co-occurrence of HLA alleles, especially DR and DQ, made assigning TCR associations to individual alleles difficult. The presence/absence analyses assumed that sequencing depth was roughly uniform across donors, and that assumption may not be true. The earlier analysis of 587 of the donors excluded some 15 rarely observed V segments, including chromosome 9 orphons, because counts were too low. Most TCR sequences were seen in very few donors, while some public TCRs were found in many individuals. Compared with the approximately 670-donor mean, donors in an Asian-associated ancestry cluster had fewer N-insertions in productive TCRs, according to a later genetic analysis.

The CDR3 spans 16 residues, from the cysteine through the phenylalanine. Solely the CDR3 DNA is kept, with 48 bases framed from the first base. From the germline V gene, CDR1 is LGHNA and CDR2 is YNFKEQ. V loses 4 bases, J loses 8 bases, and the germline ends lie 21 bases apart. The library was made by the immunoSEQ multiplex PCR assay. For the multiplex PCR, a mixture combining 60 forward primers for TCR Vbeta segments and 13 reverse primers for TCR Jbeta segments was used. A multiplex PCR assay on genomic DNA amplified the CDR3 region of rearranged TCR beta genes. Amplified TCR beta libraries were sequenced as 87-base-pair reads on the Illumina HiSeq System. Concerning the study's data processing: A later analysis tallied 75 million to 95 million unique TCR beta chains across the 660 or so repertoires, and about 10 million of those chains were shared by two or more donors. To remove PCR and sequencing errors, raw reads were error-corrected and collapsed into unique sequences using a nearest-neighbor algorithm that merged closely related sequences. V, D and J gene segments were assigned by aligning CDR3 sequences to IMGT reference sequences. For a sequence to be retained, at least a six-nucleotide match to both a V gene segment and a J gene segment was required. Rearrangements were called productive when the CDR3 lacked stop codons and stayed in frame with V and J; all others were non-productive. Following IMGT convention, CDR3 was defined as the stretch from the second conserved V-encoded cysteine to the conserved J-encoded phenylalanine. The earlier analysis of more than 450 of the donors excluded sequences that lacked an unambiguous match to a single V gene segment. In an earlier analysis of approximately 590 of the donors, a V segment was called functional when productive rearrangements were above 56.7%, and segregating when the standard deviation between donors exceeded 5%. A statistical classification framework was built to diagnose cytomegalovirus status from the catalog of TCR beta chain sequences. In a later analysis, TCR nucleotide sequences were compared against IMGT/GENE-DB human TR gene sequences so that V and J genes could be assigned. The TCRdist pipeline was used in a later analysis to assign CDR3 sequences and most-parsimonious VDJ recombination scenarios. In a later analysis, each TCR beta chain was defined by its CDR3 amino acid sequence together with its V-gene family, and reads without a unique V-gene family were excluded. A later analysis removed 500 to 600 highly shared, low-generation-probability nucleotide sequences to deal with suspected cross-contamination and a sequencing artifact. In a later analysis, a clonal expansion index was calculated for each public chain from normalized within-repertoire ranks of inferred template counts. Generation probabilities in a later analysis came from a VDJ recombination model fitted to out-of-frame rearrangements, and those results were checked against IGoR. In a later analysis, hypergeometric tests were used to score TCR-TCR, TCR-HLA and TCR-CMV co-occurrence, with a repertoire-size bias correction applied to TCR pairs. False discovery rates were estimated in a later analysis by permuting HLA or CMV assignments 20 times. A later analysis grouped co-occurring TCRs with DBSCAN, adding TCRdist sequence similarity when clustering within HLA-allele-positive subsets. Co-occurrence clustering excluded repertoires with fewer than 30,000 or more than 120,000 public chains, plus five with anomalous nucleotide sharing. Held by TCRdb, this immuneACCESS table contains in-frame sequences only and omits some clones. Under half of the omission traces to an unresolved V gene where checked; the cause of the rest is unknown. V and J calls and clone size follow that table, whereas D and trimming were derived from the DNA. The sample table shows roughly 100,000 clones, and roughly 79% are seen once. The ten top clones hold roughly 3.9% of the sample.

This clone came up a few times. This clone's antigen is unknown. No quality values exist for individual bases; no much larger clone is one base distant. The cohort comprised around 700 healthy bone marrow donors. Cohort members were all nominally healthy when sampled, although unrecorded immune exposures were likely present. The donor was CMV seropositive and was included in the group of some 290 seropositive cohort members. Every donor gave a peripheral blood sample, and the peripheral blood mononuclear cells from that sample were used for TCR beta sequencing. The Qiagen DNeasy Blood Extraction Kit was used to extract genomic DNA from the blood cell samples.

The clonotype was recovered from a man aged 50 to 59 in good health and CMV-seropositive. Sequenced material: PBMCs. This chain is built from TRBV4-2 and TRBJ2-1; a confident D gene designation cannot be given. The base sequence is TGTGCCAGCAGCCCAACCCGCGATATAGCTCTGGATGAGCAGTTCTTC. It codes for CASSPTRDIALDEQFF.